The clone carrying this T cell receptor (beta chain) was seen more than once but under ten times. Its antigen remains unidentified. The data are from a study of T cells in Graves' hyperthyroidism and ophthalmopathy. Points from the study as a whole: Ophthalmopathy was distinguished from stable hyperthyroidism by 13 V-J signatures. Ophthalmopathy, which appeared later, was predicted by the model a median around 6.5 months before onset.

The CDR3 regions of TCR beta were amplified from RNA transcripts. The HTBI primer set was used in a first-round RT-PCR of the TCR CDR3. Using its own MiXCR run on the multiplex PCR reads, TCRdb lists one record per CDR3 protein. The profile covers hundreds of thousands of distinct CDR3 sequences, with over 15% appearing a single time and over 15% taken by the ten largest. Patients between 18 and 65 years old had hyperthyroidism, newly diagnosed and lasting under 2 months. 10 ml of fresh peripheral blood supplied the PBMCs. Sample: blood. The origin of this receptor is a woman in her 50s with Graves' hyperthyroidism that later progressed to Graves' ophthalmopathy.

The chain's CDR3 is CASSARDFSEQYF. The CDR3 DNA reads as TGTGCCAGCAGTGCCCGGGACTTCAGCGAGCAGTACTTC. V gene TRBV6-1 combines with J gene TRBJ2-7, with a weak D call TRBD2 (6 bases). There are 13 residues in the CDR3. The V gene lost 4 bases and the J gene lost 6 bases, with 13 bases spanning the gap. Looked up from germline, CDR1 is MNHNS and CDR2 is SASEGT.